Only a few counts were recorded for the clone carrying this T cell receptor (delta chain). This clone may be a read error of a much larger clone one base away. TCRdb reapplied CATT to the reads. Among 8,600 or so delta-chain clones, about 3.3% were seen once, and the ten largest hold over 15%. The sample is drawn from a study of gamma-delta chains in newborns, infants, children. Study context: Polyclonal expansion of innate γδ T cells after birth follows microbial exposure.

The CDR3 extends over 19 amino acids. The V gene end was trimmed by 3 bases and the J gene end by 0 bases; junction bases not matched to a gene: 14. The germline V gene encodes CDR1 GEAIGNYY and CDR2 EKD. The sample taken for sequencing was blood. This sequence joins TRDV2 and TRDJ1; 11 bases map to TRDD3. The receptor was isolated from a child who was a newborn, infant or young child, either healthy, febrile or measles-vaccinated (not recorded which). CDR3 nucleotides: TGTGCCTGTGACGCCGGAGGATGGGGGATACGCTTTTACACCGATAAACTCATCTTT. Encoded protein: CACDAGGWGIRFYTDKLIF.